This T cell receptor beta chain appears in the sequencing data of a study of blood T cells in healthy people across ages. This CDR3 is built from 13 residues. V was pared by 6 bases and J by 10 bases, with 18 bases between. The germline CDR1 and CDR2 sequences are MNHEY and SVGAGI. Regarding this clonotype: Its antigen is unidentified.

Peripheral blood, roughly 9.3 milliliters per donor, was collected. A second about 6 to 12 cycle PCR used barcoded and J-beta primers. Via MiXCR, TCRdb re-called the 5' RACE reads, giving one row per CDR3 protein. The data contain approximately 880,000 distinct CDR3 sequences, 40% to 60% of them singletons. Study-wide results and caveats: With naive T cell percentage, TCR beta diversity showed a strong correlation. Versus aged donors, long-lived donors had higher diversity and more naive CD4+ cells. Naive and antigen-experienced cells could not be conclusively compared, given unsorted PBMCs.

Sequenced: blood. This TCR came from a man between 25 and 39 years old in good health. The chain couples TRBV6-5 to TRBJ1-1; a weak D match, TRBD1 (5 bases). DNA for the CDR3: TGTGCCAGCAGGAGAAGTCGGGGGGACGCAGCTTTCTTT. Protein: CASRRSRGDAAFF.